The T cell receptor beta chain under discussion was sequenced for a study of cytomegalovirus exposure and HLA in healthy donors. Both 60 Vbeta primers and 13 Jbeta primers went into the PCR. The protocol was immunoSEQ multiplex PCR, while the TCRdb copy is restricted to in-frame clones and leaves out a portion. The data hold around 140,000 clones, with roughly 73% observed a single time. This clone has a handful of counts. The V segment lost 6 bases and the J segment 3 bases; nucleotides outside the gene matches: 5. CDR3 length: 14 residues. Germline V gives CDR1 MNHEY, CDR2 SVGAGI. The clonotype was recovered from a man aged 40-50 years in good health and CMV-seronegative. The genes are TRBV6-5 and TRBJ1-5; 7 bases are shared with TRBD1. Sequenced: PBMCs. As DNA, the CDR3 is TGTGCCAGCAGAACGGGACAGAACAATCAGCCCCAGCATTTT. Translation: CASRTGQNNQPQHF.